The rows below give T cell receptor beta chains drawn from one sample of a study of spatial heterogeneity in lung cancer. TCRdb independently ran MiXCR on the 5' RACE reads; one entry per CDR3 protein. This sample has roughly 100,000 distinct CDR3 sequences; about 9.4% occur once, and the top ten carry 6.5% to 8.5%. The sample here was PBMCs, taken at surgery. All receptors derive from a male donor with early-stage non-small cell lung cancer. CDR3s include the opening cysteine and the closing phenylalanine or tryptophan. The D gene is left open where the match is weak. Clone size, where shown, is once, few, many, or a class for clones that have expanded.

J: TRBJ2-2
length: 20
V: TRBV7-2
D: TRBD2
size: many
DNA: TGTGCCAGCAGCTTAGTTGCGGGAGATTTCTCTATCGCGAACACCGGGGAGCTGTTTTTT
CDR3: CASSLVAGDFSIANTGELFF

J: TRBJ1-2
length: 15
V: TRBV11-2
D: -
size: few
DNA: TGTGCCAGCAGCCCTGGACATTCTGTGGGCTATGGCTACACCTTC
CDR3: CASSPGHSVGYGYTF

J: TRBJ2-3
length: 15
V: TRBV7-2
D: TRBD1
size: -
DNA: TGTGCCAGCAGCTCAGGGGACAGACACACAGATACGCAGTATTTT
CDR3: CASSSGDRHTDTQYF

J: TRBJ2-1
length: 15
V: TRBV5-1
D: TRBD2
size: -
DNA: TGCGCCAGCAGCTTGTCCCTAGCGGGGGACAATGAGCAGTTCTTC
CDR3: CASSLSLAGDNEQFF

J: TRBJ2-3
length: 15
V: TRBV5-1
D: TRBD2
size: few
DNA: TGCGCCAGCACCCGGGGGGCGGGAGGCTCCGATACGCAGTATTTT
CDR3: CASTRGAGGSDTQYF

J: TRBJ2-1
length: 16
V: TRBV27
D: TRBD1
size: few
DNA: TGTGCCAGCAGTTTAATCCCTGGGGGACAGTACAATGAGCAGTTCTTC
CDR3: CASSLIPGGQYNEQFF

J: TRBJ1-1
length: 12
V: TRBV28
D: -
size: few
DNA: TGTGCCAGCAGTTTCCTTTACACTGAAGCTTTCTTT
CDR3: CASSFLYTEAFF

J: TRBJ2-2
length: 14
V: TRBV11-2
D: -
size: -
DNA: TGTGCCAGCAGAAAAGGGGCGAACACCGGGGAGCTGTTTTTT
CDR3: CASRKGANTGELFF

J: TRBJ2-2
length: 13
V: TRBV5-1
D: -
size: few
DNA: TGCGCCAGCAGCTTAATCGGCGCCGGGGAGCTGTTTTTT
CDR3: CASSLIGAGELFF

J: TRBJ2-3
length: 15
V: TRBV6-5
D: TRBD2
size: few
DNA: TGTGCCAGCAGGCCCGGGACTAGCGGGGAAGATACGCAGTATTTT
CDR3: CASRPGTSGEDTQYF

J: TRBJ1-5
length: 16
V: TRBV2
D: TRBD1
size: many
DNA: TGTGCCAGCAGTGGGGGGACAGGTAATAGCAATCAGCCCCAGCATTTT
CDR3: CASSGGTGNSNQPQHF

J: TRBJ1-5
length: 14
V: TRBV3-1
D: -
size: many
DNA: TGTGCCAGCAGCTTACAGGGTAGCAATCAGCCCCAGCATTTT
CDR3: CASSLQGSNQPQHF

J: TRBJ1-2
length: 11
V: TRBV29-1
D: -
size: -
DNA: TGCAGCGTTGACTCTAACTATGGCTACACCTTC
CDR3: CSVDSNYGYTF

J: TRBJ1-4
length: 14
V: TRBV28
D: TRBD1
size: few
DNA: TGTGCCAGCAGTCGACAGGGGGCCGGTGAAAAACTGTTTTTT
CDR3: CASSRQGAGEKLFF

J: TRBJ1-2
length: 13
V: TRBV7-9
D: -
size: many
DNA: TGTGCCAGCAGCTTGTCCGGGGGCCATGGCTACACCTTC
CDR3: CASSLSGGHGYTF

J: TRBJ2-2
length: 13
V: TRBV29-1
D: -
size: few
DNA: TGCAGCGTCACGCCGTCAAACACCGGGGAGCTGTTTTTT
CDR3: CSVTPSNTGELFF

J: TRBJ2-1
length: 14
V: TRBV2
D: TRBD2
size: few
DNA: TGTGCCAGCAGAGTGCGGGGGGGCCCCAATGAGCAGTTCTTC
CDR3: CASRVRGGPNEQFF

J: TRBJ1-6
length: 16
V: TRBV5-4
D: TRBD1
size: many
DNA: TGTGCCAGCAGCTTAACAGGGGGCCCGGATAATTCACCCCTCCACTTT
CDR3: CASSLTGGPDNSPLHF

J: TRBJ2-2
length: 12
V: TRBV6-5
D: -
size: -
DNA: TGTGCCAGCAGGGCAGGGCCCGGGGAGCTGTTTTTT
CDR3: CASRAGPGELFF

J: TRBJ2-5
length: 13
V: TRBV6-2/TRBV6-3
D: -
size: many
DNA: TGTGCCAGCAGTCCCCTCCAGCGAGGGACCCAGTACTTC
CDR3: CASSPLQRGTQYF

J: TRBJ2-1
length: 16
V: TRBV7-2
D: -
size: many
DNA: TGTGCCAGCAGCGCCACCTCTAGCGCCCTTTACAATGAGCAGTTCTTC
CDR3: CASSATSSALYNEQFF

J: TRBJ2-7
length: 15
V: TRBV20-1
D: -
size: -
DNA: TGCAGTGCTAGGAAAGGCGCGGGGATCTCCTACGAGCAGTACTTC
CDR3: CSARKGAGISYEQYF

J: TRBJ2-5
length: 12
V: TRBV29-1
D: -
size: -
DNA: TGCAGCGTCGTAGTGGTGGAAGAGACCCAGTACTTC
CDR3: CSVVVVEETQYF

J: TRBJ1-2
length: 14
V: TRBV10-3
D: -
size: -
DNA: TGTGCCATCAGTGAGTCAACGTCGGCAGGGAGCTACACCTTC
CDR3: CAISESTSAGSYTF

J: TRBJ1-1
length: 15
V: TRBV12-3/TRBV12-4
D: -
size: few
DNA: TGTGCCAGCAGTTTGTTCCGGGGGAGGGACACTGAAGCTTTCTTT
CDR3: CASSLFRGRDTEAFF

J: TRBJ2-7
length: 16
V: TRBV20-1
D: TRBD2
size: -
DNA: TGCAGTGCCCCTGCCGTCCCCCTTAGCGGGGGCTACGAGCAGTACTTC
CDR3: CSAPAVPLSGGYEQYF

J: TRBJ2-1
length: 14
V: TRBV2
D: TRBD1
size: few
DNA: TGTGCCAGCAGCGGACAGGGGATCTACAATGAGCAGTTCTTC
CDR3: CASSGQGIYNEQFF

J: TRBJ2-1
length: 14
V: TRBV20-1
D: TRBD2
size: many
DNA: TGCAGTGCTAGGACTAGCGGGTCCTACAATGAGCAGTTCTTC
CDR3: CSARTSGSYNEQFF

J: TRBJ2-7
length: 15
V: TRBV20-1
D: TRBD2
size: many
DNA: TGCAGTGCTAGAGACGTAGCGGGAGAATCCTACGAGCAGTACTTC
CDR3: CSARDVAGESYEQYF

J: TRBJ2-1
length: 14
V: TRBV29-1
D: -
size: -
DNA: TGCAGCGTTGATGAAGGGAGAGGTCACAATGAGCAGTTCTTC
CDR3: CSVDEGRGHNEQFF

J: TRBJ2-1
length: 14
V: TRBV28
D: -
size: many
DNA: TGTGCCAGCAGTTTGTCAGGGAACTACAATGAGCAGTTCTTC
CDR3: CASSLSGNYNEQFF

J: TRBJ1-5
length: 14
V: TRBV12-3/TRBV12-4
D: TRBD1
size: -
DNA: TGTGCCAGCAGTTCCGGGACAGGGAATCAGCCCCAGCATTTT
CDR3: CASSSGTGNQPQHF

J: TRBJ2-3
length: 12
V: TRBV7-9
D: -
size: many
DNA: TGTGCCAGCAGCCAGGGAGGAGATACGCAGTATTTT
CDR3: CASSQGGDTQYF

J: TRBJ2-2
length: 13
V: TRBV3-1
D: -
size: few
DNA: TGTGCCAGCAGCCGTAGTAAGACCGGGGAGCTGTTTTTT
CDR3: CASSRSKTGELFF

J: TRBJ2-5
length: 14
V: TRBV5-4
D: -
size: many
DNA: TGTGCCAGCAGCCCCGAGGGGTACCAAGAGACCCAGTACTTC
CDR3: CASSPEGYQETQYF

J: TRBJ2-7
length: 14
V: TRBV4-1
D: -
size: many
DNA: TGCGCCAGCAGCCAAGGGACAGTGGGTTACGAGCAGTACTTC
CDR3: CASSQGTVGYEQYF

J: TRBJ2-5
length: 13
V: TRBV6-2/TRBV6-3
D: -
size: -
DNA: TGTGCCAGCAGTTCCCGACGGGAAGAGACCCAGTACTTC
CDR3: CASSSRREETQYF

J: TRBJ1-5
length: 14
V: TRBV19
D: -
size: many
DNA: TGTGCCAGTAGTATATTTGCTTCCAATCAGCCCCAGCATTTT
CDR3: CASSIFASNQPQHF

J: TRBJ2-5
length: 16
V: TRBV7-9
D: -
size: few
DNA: TGTGCCAGCAGCTTAGGGTCGGGGTTGTACCAAGAGACCCAGTACTTC
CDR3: CASSLGSGLYQETQYF

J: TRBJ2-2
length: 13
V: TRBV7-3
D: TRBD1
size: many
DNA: TGTGCCAGTAAGACAGGGGACACCGGGGAGCTGTTTTTT
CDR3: CASKTGDTGELFF

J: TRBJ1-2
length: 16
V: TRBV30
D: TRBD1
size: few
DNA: TGTGCCTGGAGTGTAACCCGCAGGACAGGGAACTATGGCTACACCTTC
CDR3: CAWSVTRRTGNYGYTF

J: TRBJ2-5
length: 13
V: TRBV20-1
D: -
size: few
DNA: TGCAGTGCCCCGCGCGAGGGAGGAGAGACCCAGTACTTC
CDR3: CSAPREGGETQYF

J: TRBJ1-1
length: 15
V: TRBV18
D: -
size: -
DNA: TGTGCCAGCTCACAGTCTCGGGACGGCCTCACTGAAGCTTTCTTT
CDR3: CASSQSRDGLTEAFF

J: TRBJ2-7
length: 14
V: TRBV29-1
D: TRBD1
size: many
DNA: TGCAGCGCCTCCCGGACAGGGGACAGGGACGAGCAGTACTTC
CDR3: CSASRTGDRDEQYF

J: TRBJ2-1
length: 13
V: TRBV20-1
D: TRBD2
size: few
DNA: TGCACCCTAGCGGGCCGTTCCTACAATGAGCAGTTCTTC
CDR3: CTLAGRSYNEQFF

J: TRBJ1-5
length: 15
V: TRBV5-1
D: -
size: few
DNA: TGCGCCAGCAGCTTGGATGGGGAGAGCAATCAGCCCCAGCATTTT
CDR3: CASSLDGESNQPQHF

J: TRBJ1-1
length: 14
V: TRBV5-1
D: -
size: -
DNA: TGCGCCAGCAGCCCCGGGGGAGTGAACACTGAAGCTTTCTTT
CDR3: CASSPGGVNTEAFF

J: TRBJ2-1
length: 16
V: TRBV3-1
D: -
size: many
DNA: TGTGCCAGCAGCCAGTCGGGCGGGGCCTCCTACAATGAGCAGTTCTTC
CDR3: CASSQSGGASYNEQFF

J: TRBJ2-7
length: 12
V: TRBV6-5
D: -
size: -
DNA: TGTGCCAGCAGTGCCCTAACCAACGAGCAGTACTTC
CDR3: CASSALTNEQYF

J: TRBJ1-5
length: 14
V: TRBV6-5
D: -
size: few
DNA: TGTGCCAGCACCTCAGGACTTCCGAGCCAGCCCCAGCATTTT
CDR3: CASTSGLPSQPQHF

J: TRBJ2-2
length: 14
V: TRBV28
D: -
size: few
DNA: TGTGCCAGCAAAACGGGAGATAACACCGGGGAGCTGTTTTTT
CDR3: CASKTGDNTGELFF

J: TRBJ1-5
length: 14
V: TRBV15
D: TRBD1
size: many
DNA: TGTGCCACCGTGGCAGACAGGGCGGATCAGCCCCAGCATTTT
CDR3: CATVADRADQPQHF

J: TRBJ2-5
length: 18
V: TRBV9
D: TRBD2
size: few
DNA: TGTGCCAGCAGCGTAGGTGCGGGGGGGCACCACTCGCAAGAGACCCAGTACTTC
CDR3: CASSVGAGGHHSQETQYF

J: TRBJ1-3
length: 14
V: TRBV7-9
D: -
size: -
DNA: TGTGCCAGCAGCTTAATTGCAGATGGAAACACCATATATTTT
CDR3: CASSLIADGNTIYF

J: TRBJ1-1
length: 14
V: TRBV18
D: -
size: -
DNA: TGTGCCAGCTCACCACCAGGTTCGAGTACTGAAGCTTTCTTT
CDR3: CASSPPGSSTEAFF